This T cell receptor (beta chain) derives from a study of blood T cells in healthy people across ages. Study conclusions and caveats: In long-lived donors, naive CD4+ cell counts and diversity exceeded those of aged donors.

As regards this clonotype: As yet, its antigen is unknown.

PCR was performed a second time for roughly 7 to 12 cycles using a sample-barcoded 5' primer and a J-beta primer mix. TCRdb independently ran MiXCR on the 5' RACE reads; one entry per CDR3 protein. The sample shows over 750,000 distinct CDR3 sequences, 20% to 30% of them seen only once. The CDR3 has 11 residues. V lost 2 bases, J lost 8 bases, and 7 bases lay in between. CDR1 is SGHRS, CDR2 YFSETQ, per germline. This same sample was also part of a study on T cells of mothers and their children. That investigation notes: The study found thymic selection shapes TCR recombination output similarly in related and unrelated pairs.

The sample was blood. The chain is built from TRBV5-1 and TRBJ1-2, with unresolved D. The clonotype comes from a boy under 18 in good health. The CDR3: CASSFGVGYTF. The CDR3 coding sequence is TGCGCCAGCAGCTTCGGGGTCGGCTACACCTTC.